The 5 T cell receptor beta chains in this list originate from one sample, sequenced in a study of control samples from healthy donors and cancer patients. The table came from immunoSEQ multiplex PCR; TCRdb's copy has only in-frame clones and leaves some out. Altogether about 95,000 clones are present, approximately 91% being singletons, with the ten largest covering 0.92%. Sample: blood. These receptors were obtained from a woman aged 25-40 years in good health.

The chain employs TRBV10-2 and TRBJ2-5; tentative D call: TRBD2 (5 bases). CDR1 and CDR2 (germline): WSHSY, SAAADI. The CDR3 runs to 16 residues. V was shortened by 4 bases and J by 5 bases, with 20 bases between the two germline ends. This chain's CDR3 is CASSGGWASSPETQYF. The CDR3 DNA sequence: TGCGCCAGCAGTGGTGGGTGGGCTAGCAGTCCCGAGACCCAGTACTTC.

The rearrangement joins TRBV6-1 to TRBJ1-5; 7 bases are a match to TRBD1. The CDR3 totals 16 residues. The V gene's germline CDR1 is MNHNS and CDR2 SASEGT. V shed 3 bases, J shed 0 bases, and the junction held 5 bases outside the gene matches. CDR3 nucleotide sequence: TGTGCCAGCAGTGACGTGGCAGGGGGTAGCAATCAGCCCCAGCATTTT. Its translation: CASSDVAGGSNQPQHF.

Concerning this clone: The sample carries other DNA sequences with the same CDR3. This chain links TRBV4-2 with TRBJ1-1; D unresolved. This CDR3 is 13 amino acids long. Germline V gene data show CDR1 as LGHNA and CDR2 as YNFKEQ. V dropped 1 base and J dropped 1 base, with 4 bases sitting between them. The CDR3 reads CASSQGGNTEAFF. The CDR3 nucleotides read TGTGCCAGCAGCCAAGGGGGGAACACTGAAGCTTTCTTT.

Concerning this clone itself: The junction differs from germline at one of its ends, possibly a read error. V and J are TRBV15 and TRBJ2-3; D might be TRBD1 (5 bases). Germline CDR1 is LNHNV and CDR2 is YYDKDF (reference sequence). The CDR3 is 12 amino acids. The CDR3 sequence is CATSRDTGRPHF. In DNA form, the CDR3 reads TGTGCCACCAGCAGAGATACAGGTCGACCGCATTTT.

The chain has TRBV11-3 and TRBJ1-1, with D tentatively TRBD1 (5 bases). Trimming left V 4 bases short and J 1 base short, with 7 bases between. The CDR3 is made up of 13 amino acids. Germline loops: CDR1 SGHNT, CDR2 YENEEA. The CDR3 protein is CASSSTGNTEAFF. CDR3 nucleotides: TGTGCCAGCAGCTCTACAGGGAACACTGAAGCTTTCTTT.